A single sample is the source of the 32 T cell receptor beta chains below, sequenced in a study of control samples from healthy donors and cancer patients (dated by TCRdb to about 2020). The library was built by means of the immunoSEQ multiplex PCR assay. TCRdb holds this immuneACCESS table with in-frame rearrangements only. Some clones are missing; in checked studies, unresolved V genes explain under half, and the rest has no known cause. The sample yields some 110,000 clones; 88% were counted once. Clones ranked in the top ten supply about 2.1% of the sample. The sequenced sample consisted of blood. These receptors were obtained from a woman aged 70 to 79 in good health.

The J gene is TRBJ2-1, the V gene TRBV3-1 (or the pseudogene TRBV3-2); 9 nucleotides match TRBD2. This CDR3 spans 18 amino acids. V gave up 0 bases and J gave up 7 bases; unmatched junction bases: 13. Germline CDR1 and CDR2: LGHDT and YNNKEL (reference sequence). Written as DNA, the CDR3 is TGTGCCAGCAGCCAAGAAGGTGAGGCGGGGGGGCCGGTAAATGAGCAGTTCTTC. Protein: CASSQEGEAGGPVNEQFF.

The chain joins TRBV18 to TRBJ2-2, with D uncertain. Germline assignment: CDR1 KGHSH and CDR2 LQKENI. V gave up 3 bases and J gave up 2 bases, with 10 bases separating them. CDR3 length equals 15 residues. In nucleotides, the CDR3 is TGTGCCAGCTCACCCGGACCGACAAACACCGGGGAGCTGTTTTTT. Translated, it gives CASSPGPTNTGELFF. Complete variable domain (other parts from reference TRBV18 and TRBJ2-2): NAGVMQNPRHLVRRRGQEARLRCSPMKGHSHVYWYRQLPEEGLKFMVYLQKENIIDESGMPKERFSAEFPKEGPSILRIQQVVRGDSAAYFCASSPGPTNTGELFFGEGSRLTVL.

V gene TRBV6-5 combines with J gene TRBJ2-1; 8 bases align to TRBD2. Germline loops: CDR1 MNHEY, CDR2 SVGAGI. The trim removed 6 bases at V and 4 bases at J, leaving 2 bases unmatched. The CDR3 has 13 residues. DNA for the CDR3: TGTGCCAGCAGACTAGCGGAATACAATGAGCAGTTCTTC. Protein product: CASRLAEYNEQFF.

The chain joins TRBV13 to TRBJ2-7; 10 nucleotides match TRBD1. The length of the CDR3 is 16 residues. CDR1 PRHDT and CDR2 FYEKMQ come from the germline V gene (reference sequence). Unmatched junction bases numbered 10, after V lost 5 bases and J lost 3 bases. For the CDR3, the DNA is TGTGCCAGCAGCCTCAACCGGGACAGGGGAAACTACGAGCAGTACTTC. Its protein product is CASSLNRDRGNYEQYF.

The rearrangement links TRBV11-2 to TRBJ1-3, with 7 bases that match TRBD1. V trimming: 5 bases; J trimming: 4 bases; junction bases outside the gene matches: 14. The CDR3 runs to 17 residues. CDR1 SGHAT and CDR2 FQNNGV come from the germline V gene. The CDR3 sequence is CASSGGQLLAGGNTIYF. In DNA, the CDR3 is TGTGCCAGCAGCGGGGGACAGCTCCTGGCAGGGGGAAACACCATATATTTT.

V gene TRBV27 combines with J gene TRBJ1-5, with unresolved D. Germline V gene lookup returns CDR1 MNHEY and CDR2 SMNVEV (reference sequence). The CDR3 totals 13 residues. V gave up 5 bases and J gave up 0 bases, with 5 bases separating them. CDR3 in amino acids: CASSPISNQPQHF. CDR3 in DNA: TGTGCCAGCAGTCCAATTAGCAATCAGCCCCAGCATTTT.

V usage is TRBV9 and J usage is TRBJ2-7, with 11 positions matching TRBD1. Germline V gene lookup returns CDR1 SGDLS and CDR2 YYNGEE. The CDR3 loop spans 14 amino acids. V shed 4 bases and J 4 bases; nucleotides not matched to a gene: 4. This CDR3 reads CASSRGQGGYEQYF. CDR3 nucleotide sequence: TGTGCCAGCAGCAGGGGACAGGGGGGGTACGAGCAGTACTTC.

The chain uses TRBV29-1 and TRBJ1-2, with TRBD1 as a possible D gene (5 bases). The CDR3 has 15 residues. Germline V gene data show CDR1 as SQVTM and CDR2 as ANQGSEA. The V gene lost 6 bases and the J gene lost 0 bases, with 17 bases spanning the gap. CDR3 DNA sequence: TGCAGCGTCGTGGGACGGGCCGGGGCTAACTATGGCTACACCTTC. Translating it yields CSVVGRAGANYGYTF.

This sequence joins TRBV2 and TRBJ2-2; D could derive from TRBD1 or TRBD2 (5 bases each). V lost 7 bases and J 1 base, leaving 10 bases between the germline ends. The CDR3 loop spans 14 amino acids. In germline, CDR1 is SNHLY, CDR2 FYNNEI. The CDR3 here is CASKGSRNTGELFF. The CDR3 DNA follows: TGTGCCAGCAAGGGGAGCAGGAACACCGGGGAGCTGTTTTTT. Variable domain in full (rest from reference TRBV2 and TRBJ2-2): EPEVTQTPSHQVTQMGQEVILRCVPISNHLYFYWYRQILGQKVEFLVSFYNNEISEKSEIFDDQFSVERPDGSNFTLKIRSTKLEDSAMYFCASKGSRNTGELFFGEGSRLTVL.

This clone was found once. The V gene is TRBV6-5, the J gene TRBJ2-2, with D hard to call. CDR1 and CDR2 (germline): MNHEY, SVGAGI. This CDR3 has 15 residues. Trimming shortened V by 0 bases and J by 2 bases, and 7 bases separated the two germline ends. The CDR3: CASSYSHSNTGELFF. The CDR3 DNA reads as TGTGCCAGCAGTTACTCGCACAGCAACACCGGGGAGCTGTTTTTT.

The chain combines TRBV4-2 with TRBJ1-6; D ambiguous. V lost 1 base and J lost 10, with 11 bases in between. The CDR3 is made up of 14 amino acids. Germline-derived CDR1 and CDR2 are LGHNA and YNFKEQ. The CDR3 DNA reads TGTGCCAGCAGCCAAGTTGCCGAGGAGTCACCCCTCCACTTT. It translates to CASSQVAEESPLHF.

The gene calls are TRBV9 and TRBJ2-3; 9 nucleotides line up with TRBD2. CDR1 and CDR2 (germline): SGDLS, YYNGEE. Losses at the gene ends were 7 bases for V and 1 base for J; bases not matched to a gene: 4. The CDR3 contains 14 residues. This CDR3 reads CASGQRGGTDTQYF. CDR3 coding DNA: TGTGCCAGCGGTCAGCGGGGGGGCACAGATACGCAGTATTTT.

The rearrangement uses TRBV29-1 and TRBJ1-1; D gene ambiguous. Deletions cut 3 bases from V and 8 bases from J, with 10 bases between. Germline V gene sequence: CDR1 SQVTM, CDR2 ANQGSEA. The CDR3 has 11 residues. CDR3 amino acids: CSVDEGWEAFF. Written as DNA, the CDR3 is TGCAGCGTTGATGAGGGTTGGGAAGCTTTCTTT.

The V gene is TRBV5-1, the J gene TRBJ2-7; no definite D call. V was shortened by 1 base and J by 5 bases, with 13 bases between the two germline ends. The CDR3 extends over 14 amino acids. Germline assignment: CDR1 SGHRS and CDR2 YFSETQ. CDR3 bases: TGCGCCAGCAGCTTGTTTGCGCCTGGCGACGAGCAGTACTTC. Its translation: CASSLFAPGDEQYF.

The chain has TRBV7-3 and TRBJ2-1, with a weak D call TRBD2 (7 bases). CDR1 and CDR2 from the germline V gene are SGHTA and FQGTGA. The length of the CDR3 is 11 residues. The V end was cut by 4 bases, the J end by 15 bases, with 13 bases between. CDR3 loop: CASSSGGRTFF. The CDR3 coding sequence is TGTGCCAGCAGCTCGGGGGGCCGAACGTTCTTC.

CDR3 in DNA: TGTGCCAGTAGTACGACGGCTAATTACGAGCAGTACTTC. Translated, it gives CASSTTANYEQYF. This chain joins TRBV19 and TRBJ2-7; D uncertain. The germline V gene has CDR1 LNHDA and CDR2 SQIVND (reference sequence). V dropped 4 bases and J dropped 4 bases, with 11 bases sitting between them. This CDR3 has 13 residues.

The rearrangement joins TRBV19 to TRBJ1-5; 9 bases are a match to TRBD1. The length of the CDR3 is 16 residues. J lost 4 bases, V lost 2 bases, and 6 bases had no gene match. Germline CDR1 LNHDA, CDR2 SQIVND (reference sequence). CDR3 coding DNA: TGTGCCAGTAGTATACCACAGGGGGCGCAGAATCAGCCCCAGCATTTT. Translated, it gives CASSIPQGAQNQPQHF.

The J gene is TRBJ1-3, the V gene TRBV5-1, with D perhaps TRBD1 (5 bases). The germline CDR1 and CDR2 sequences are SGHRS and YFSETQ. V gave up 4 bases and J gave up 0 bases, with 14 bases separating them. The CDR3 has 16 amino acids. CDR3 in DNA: TGCGCCAGCAGCCCCTCCGGGACGCTCTCTGGAAACACCATATATTTT. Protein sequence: CASSPSGTLSGNTIYF.

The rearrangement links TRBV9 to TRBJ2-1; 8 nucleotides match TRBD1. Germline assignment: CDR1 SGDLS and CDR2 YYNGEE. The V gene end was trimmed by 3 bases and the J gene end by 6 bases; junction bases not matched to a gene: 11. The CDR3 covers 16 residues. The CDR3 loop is CASSATGTGFFNEQFF. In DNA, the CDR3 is TGTGCCAGCAGCGCAACCGGGACAGGTTTTTTCAATGAGCAGTTCTTC.

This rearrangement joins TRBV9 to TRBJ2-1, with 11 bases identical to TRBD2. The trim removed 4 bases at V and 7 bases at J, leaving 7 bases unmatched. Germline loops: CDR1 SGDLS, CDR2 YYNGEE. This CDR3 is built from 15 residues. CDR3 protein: CASSPLAGGRNEQFF. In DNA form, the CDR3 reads TGTGCCAGCAGCCCCTTAGCGGGGGGGAGGAATGAGCAGTTCTTC. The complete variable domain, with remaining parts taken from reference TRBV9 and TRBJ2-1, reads DSGVTQTPKHLITATGQRVTLRCSPRSGDLSVYWYQQSLDQGLQFLIQYYNGEERAKGNILERFSAQQFPDLHSELNLSSLELGDSALYFCASSPLAGGRNEQFFGPGTRLTVL.

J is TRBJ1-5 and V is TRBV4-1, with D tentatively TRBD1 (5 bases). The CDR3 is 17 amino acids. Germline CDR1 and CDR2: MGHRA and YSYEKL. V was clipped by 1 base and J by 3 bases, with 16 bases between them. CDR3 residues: CASSQAWRPGPNQPQHF. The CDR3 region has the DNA TGCGCCAGCAGCCAAGCCTGGCGGCCGGGGCCCAATCAGCCCCAGCATTTT.

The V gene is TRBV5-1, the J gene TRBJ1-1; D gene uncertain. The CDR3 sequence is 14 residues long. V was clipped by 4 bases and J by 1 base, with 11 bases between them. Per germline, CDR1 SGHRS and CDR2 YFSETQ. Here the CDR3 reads CASSPLHRNTEAFF. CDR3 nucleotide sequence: TGCGCCAGCAGCCCGCTCCACAGGAACACTGAAGCTTTCTTT.

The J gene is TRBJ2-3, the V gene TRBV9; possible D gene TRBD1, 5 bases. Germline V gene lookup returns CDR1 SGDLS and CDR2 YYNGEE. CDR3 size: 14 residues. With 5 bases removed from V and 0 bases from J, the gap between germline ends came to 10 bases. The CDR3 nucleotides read TGTGCCAGCAGTTCAGGGCCGAGCACAGATACGCAGTATTTT. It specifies CASSSGPSTDTQYF.

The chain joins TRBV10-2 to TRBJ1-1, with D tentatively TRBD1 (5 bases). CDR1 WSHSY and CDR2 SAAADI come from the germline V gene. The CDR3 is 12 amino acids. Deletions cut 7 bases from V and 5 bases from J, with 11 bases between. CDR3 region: CASIGGATEAFF. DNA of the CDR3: TGCGCCAGCATTGGGGGAGCGACTGAAGCTTTCTTT.

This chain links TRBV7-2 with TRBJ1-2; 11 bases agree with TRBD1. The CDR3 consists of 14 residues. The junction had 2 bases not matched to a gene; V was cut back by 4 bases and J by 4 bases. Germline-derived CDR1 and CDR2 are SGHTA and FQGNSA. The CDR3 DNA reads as TGTGCCAGCAGCTCGGACAGGGGGCCCTATGGCTACACCTTC. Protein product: CASSSDRGPYGYTF.

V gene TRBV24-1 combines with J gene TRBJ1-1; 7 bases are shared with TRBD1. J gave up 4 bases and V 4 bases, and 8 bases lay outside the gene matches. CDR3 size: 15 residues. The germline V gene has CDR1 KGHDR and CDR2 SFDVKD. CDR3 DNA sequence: TGTGCCACCAGTGACGCTGGACAGGCGGGCACTGAAGCTTTCTTT. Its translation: CATSDAGQAGTEAFF.

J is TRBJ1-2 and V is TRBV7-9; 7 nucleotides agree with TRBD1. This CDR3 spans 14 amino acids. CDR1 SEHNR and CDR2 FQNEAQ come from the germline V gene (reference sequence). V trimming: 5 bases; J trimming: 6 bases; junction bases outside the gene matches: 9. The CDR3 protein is CASSLQGHGNGYTF. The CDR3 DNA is TGTGCCAGCAGCCTACAGGGGCACGGAAATGGCTACACCTTC.

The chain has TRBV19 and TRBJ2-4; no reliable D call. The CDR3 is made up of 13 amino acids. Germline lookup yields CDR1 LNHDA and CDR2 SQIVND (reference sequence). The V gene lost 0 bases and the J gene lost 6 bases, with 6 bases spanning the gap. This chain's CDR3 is CASSIDHRNIQYF. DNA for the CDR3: TGTGCCAGTAGTATAGACCACAGAAACATTCAGTACTTC.

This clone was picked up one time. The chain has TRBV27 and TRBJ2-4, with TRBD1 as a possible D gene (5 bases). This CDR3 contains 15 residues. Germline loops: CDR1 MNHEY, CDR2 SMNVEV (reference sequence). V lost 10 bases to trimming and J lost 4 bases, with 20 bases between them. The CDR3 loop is CATSDTLISKNIQYF. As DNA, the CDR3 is TGTGCCACCTCGGACACCCTAATTTCAAAAAACATTCAGTACTTC.

CDR3 DNA sequence: TGTGCCAGCAGCGAGGGGGGCTATGGCTACACCTTC. Translation: CASSEGGYGYTF. This chain connects TRBV9 to TRBJ1-2; D possibly corresponds to TRBD1 (6 bases). The V end lost 3 bases, the J end lost 4 bases, and 7 bases lay between the germline ends. This CDR3 has 12 residues. Germline V gene sequence: CDR1 SGDLS, CDR2 YYNGEE. Full variable domain (outside the CDR3, taken from reference TRBV9 and TRBJ1-2): DSGVTQTPKHLITATGQRVTLRCSPRSGDLSVYWYQQSLDQGLQFLIQYYNGEERAKGNILERFSAQQFPDLHSELNLSSLELGDSALYFCASSEGGYGYTFGSGTRLTVV.

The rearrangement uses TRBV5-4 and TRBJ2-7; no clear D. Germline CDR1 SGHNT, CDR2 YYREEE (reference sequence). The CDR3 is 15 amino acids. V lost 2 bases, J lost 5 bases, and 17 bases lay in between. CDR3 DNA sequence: TGTGCCAGCAGCTTAGGCTTATCGTCCCCTAACGAGCAGTACTTC. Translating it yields CASSLGLSSPNEQYF.

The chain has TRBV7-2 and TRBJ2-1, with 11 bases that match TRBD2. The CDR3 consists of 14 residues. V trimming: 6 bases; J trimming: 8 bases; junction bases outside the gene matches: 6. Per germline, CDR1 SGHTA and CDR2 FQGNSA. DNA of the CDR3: TGTGCCAGCAGGCCCCTAGCGGGGGGCCATGAGCAGTTCTTC. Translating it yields CASRPLAGGHEQFF.